Each of the 29 T cell receptor beta chains below was sequenced from the same sample in a study of shared clonotypes between healthy human individuals. Produced via immunoSEQ multiplex PCR; TCRdb's table is partial and in-frame only. This repertoire shows about 700,000 clones, about 90% found once; its top ten account for about a quarter. Positively selected for CCR7, the CD45RO-negative cells used as naive CD8 cells excluded terminally differentiated effector memory CD45RA+ cells. The source material was naive CD8+ T cells sorted from blood. The source is a man aged 30-40 years in good health.

V and J are TRBV10-2 and TRBJ1-1; no reliable D call. CDR1 is WSHSY, CDR2 SAAADI, per germline. With 3 bases removed from V and 11 bases from J, the gap between germline ends came to 13 bases. The CDR3 sequence is 12 residues long. CDR3 bases: TGCGCCAGCAGTGATTCGATCCCGCCGGCTTTCTTT. The encoded protein is CASSDSIPPAFF.

The chain is built from TRBV7-9 and TRBJ1-1, with TRBD1 as a possible D gene (5 bases). Germline values: CDR1 SEHNR, CDR2 FQNEAQ (reference sequence). The ends were cut back, 1 base at V and 1 base at J, with 13 bases in the middle. The CDR3 totals 16 residues. The CDR3 loop reads CASSLEGVRRNTEAFF. CDR3 in DNA: TGTGCCAGCAGCTTAGAAGGGGTACGAAGGAACACTGAAGCTTTCTTT.

The chain recombines TRBV5-4 with TRBJ2-7; D is perhaps TRBD2 (6 bases). V gave up 4 bases and J gave up 6 bases, with 14 bases separating them. This CDR3 contains 13 residues. CDR1 SGHNT and CDR2 YYREEE come from the germline V gene (reference sequence). Here the CDR3 reads CASSNTGLREQYF. The CDR3 region has the DNA TGTGCCAGCAGCAACACAGGACTACGCGAGCAGTACTTC.

This clone was seen just once. The chain employs TRBV9 and TRBJ2-7, with 7 nucleotides matching TRBD1. CDR1 SGDLS and CDR2 YYNGEE come from the germline V gene. V lost 3 bases to trimming and J lost 3 bases; unmatched junction nucleotides: 6. The CDR3 is 14 residues long. CDR3 nucleotide sequence: TGTGCCAGCAGCGGGACAGGTGGGGACTACGAGCAGTACTTC. As protein: CASSGTGGDYEQYF.

V is TRBV28 and J is TRBJ2-5, with 10 positions matching TRBD1. V lost 5 bases to trimming and J lost 4 bases; unmatched junction nucleotides: 7. There are 15 residues in the CDR3. CDR1 and CDR2 from the germline V gene are MDHEN and SYDVKM. The CDR3 is CASSAGQGYRETQYF. Here the CDR3 DNA reads TGTGCCAGCAGTGCGGGACAGGGGTATCGAGAGACCCAGTACTTC. Full variable domain (missing parts from reference TRBV28 and TRBJ2-5): DVKVTQSSRYLVKRTGEKVFLECVQDMDHENMFWYRQDPGLGLRLIYFSYDVKMKEKGDIPEGYSVSREKKERFSLILESASTNQTSMYLCASSAGQGYRETQYFGPGTRLLVL.

The V call is TRBV7-9, the J call TRBJ1-4; no clear D. This CDR3 is built from 17 residues. Germline CDR1 is SEHNR and CDR2 is FQNEAQ (reference sequence). The ends were cut back, 2 bases at V and 3 bases at J, with 16 bases in the middle. CDR3 nucleotides: TGTGCCAGCAGCTTATCCCCCCAGGCGTTGCCTAATGAAAAACTGTTTTTT. Translating gives CASSLSPQALPNEKLFF.

This clone was seen only a few times. The CDR3 sequence is CASSRPPYEQYF. The CDR3 DNA reads as TGTGCCAGCAGTAGGCCCCCCTACGAGCAGTACTTC. This sequence joins TRBV27 and TRBJ2-7; D gene ambiguous. This CDR3 comprises 12 residues. Germline lookup yields CDR1 MNHEY and CDR2 SMNVEV (reference sequence). V dropped 5 bases and J dropped 2 bases, with 7 bases sitting between them.

The gene calls are TRBV29-1 and TRBJ2-5, with 9 bases that match TRBD2. CDR3 length: 13 amino acids. With 7 bases clipped from V and 1 base from J, the junction kept 4 bases outside the gene matches. Germline values: CDR1 SQVTM, CDR2 ANQGSEA. Here the CDR3 DNA reads TGCAGCGCAGCGACTAGCGGCCAAGAGACCCAGTACTTC. This translates into CSAATSGQETQYF.

This clone was found once. J is TRBJ2-1 and V is TRBV29-1, with D possibly matching TRBD2 (6 bases). The V gene lost 3 bases and the J gene lost 6 bases, with 15 bases spanning the gap. The germline V gene has CDR1 SQVTM and CDR2 ANQGSEA. The CDR3 extends over 14 amino acids. CDR3 DNA: TGCAGCGTTGATAGCGGATTACCATTCAATGAGCAGTTCTTC. It codes for CSVDSGLPFNEQFF.

V is TRBV11-2 and J is TRBJ2-7, with unresolved D. The CDR3 is 12 amino acids. The germline CDR1 and CDR2 sequences are SGHAT and FQNNGV. Trimming took 5 bases from V and 2 from J, leaving 7 bases between them. The CDR3 DNA sequence: TGTGCCAGCAGCCCCGACACCTACGAGCAGTACTTC. The encoded protein is CASSPDTYEQYF.

The CDR3 sequence: CASSGEDLYEQYF. The CDR3 DNA sequence: TGCGCCAGCAGCGGTGAAGACCTCTACGAGCAGTACTTC. The chain combines TRBV5-1 with TRBJ2-7; no clear D gene. V was pared by 4 bases and J by 3 bases, with 11 bases between. From germline, CDR1 is SGHRS and CDR2 YFSETQ. This CDR3 is 13 amino acids long.

The chain is built from TRBV7-8 and TRBJ2-1; D not certain. The V and J ends lost 2 bases and 8 bases respectively, with 7 bases between them. Germline CDR1 SGHVS, CDR2 FQNEAQ. The CDR3 is 12 amino acids. The CDR3 coding sequence is TGTGCCAGCAGCTTATTGGTAGATGAGCAGTTCTTC. It encodes CASSLLVDEQFF.

The chain recombines TRBV7-3 with TRBJ2-1, with D perhaps matching TRBD2 (7 bases). Germline CDR1 and CDR2: SGHTA and FQGTGA. V was clipped by 2 bases and J by 9 bases, with 23 bases between them. The CDR3 has 17 amino acids. This CDR3 reads CASSLEPGGSRAGEQFF. As DNA, the CDR3 is TGTGCCAGCAGCTTAGAGCCGGGGGGCTCGAGGGCCGGTGAGCAGTTCTTC.

V gene TRBV6-6 combines with J gene TRBJ2-2; D is ambiguous. The germline CDR1 and CDR2 sequences are MNHNY and SVGAGI (reference sequence). The V end lost 0 bases, the J end lost 5 bases, and 4 bases lay between the germline ends. The CDR3 extends over 13 amino acids. CDR3 DNA: TGTGCCAGCAGTTACTCGACTACCGGGGAGCTGTTTTTT. This codes for CASSYSTTGELFF.

This clone appeared once. The J gene is TRBJ2-5, the V gene TRBV27, with 9 positions matching TRBD2. Unmatched junction bases numbered 6, after V lost 6 bases and J lost 1 base. This CDR3 has 15 residues. CDR1 is MNHEY, CDR2 SMNVEV, per germline (reference sequence). The CDR3 region is CASRRTSAFQETQYF. Here the CDR3 DNA reads TGTGCCAGCAGAAGGACTAGCGCTTTCCAAGAGACCCAGTACTTC.

The sample holds one count of this clone. The chain links TRBV11-2 to TRBJ2-5; 13 nucleotides match TRBD2. Trimming at V came to 4 bases and at J to 0 bases, leaving 5 bases not matched to a gene. The CDR3 is made up of 17 amino acids. The germline V gene has CDR1 SGHAT and CDR2 FQNNGV. This CDR3 reads CASSWGLAGRYQETQYF. CDR3 nucleotides: TGTGCCAGCAGCTGGGGACTAGCGGGAAGGTACCAAGAGACCCAGTACTTC.

This chain joins TRBV25-1 and TRBJ1-3; D not resolved. V lost 0 bases and J 0 bases, leaving 9 bases between the germline ends. Per the germline V gene, CDR1 is MGHDK and CDR2 is SYGVNS. The CDR3 has 16 amino acids. In DNA, the CDR3 is TGTGCCAGCAGTGAATATCTCATAAGCTCTGGAAACACCATATATTTT. It yields the protein CASSEYLISSGNTIYF.

This chain uses TRBV7-9 with TRBJ2-1, with 9 bases identical to TRBD2. CDR1 is SEHNR, CDR2 FQNEAQ, per germline (reference sequence). The CDR3 is 17 amino acids. The V gene end was trimmed by 1 base and the J gene end by 0 bases; junction bases not matched to a gene: 4. The CDR3 region has the DNA TGTGCCAGCAGCTTAGTCGGCGGGAGGGGCTCCTACAATGAGCAGTTCTTC. Protein: CASSLVGGRGSYNEQFF.

The chain couples TRBV7-6 to TRBJ2-1; 9 bases line up with TRBD2. V dropped 1 base and J dropped 8; count of bases not matched to a gene: 9. Germline V gives CDR1 SGHVS, CDR2 FNYEAQ. CDR3 length: 16 residues. The CDR3 DNA is TGTGCCAGCAGCTTAGAGGGTGCGGGAGGGTCGGATGAGCAGTTCTTC. Its protein product is CASSLEGAGGSDEQFF.

The gene calls are TRBV28 and TRBJ2-1; TRBD2 matches at 9 bases. Germline assignment: CDR1 MDHEN and CDR2 SYDVKM. The ends lost 3 bases at V and 7 bases at J; junction bases unmatched: 10. CDR3 length: 16 residues. The CDR3 sequence is CASSFFSAGGLNEQFF. In nucleotides, the CDR3 is TGTGCCAGCAGTTTCTTTTCAGCGGGAGGTTTAAATGAGCAGTTCTTC.

V gene TRBV9 combines with J gene TRBJ2-7; 11 bases map to TRBD2. The V and J ends lost 0 bases and 2 bases, in that order; junction bases with no gene match: 1. Germline loops: CDR1 SGDLS, CDR2 YYNGEE. The CDR3 spans 15 residues. CDR3 bases: TGTGCCAGCAGCGTAGGACTAGCGGGAACCTACGAGCAGTACTTC. Translation: CASSVGLAGTYEQYF. The full variable domain, in which reference TRBV9 and TRBJ2-7 provide the parts outside the CDR3, is DSGVTQTPKHLITATGQRVTLRCSPRSGDLSVYWYQQSLDQGLQFLIQYYNGEERAKGNILERFSAQQFPDLHSELNLSSLELGDSALYFCASSVGLAGTYEQYFGPGTRLTVT.

The J gene is TRBJ2-7, the V gene TRBV10-3; 7 bases align to TRBD1. Germline trimming cut 2 bases from V and 3 bases from J; bases unmatched to any gene: 1. The CDR3 covers 13 residues. Germline lookup yields CDR1 ENHRY and CDR2 SYGVKD. In DNA form, the CDR3 reads TGTGCCATCAGTGAGGGGGACAGCTACGAGCAGTACTTC. Its protein product is CAISEGDSYEQYF.

CDR3 amino acids: CASSRGATDEPSGLSTDTQYF. Written as DNA, the CDR3 is TGTGCCAGCAGCCGGGGGGCGACAGATGAACCCAGCGGGTTAAGCACAGATACGCAGTATTTT. This chain joins TRBV13 and TRBJ2-3; a weak D match, TRBD2 (7 bases). Trimming stripped 5 bases from V and 0 bases from J, with 30 bases between. This CDR3 has 21 amino acids. CDR1 is PRHDT and CDR2 is FYEKMQ in the germline V gene (reference sequence).

This clone was seen once. The chain recombines TRBV27 with TRBJ2-3, with TRBD1 identical over 7 bases. CDR1 MNHEY and CDR2 SMNVEV come from the germline V gene (reference sequence). With V trimmed by 4 bases and J by 4 bases, 5 bases remained unmatched. The CDR3 sequence is 14 residues long. CDR3 nucleotide sequence: TGTGCCAGCAGTTACAGGGGAAGGGCAGATACGCAGTATTTT. It yields the protein CASSYRGRADTQYF.

The gene calls are TRBV9 and TRBJ2-7; D not resolved. V gave up 2 bases and J gave up 6 bases, with 12 bases separating them. The CDR3 sequence is 13 residues long. Germline-derived CDR1 and CDR2 are SGDLS and YYNGEE. The CDR3 sequence is CASSVAYGLEQYF. CDR3 nucleotide sequence: TGTGCCAGCAGCGTGGCTTACGGGCTCGAGCAGTACTTC.

This chain joins TRBV11-2 and TRBJ2-1, with D unresolved. The CDR3 runs 15 residues. Deletions cut 5 bases from V and 7 bases from J, with 18 bases between. Per germline, CDR1 SGHAT and CDR2 FQNNGV. The CDR3 spells CASSVGSLGLNEQFF. Here the CDR3 DNA reads TGTGCCAGCAGCGTCGGGTCCCTTGGGCTTAATGAGCAGTTCTTC.

This rearrangement joins TRBV6-1 to TRBJ2-1, with 10 positions matching TRBD2. The CDR3 consists of 15 residues. Germline V lookup: CDR1 MNHNS, CDR2 SASEGT. V gave up 6 bases and J gave up 7 bases; unmatched junction bases: 9. The DNA for the CDR3 is TGTGCCAGCAGCTTCGGACTAGCGGCGGAGAATGAGCAGTTCTTC. Its protein is CASSFGLAAENEQFF.

V is TRBV7-9 and J is TRBJ1-2; 8 positions match TRBD1. Germline V gene data show CDR1 as SEHNR and CDR2 as FQNEAQ (reference sequence). The CDR3 sequence is 15 residues long. Trimming took 5 bases from V and 5 from J; bases not matched to a gene: 10. CDR3 region: CASSGLDRGGYGYTF. CDR3 bases: TGTGCCAGCAGCGGCTTAGACAGGGGCGGTTATGGCTACACCTTC.

The chain links TRBV29-1 to TRBJ2-1; D ambiguous. CDR1 and CDR2 (germline): SQVTM, ANQGSEA. The length of the CDR3 is 11 residues. With 3 bases removed from V and 9 bases from J, the gap between germline ends came to 9 bases. CDR3 sequence: CSVDDSREQFF. CDR3 DNA: TGCAGCGTTGACGACTCACGTGAGCAGTTCTTC.